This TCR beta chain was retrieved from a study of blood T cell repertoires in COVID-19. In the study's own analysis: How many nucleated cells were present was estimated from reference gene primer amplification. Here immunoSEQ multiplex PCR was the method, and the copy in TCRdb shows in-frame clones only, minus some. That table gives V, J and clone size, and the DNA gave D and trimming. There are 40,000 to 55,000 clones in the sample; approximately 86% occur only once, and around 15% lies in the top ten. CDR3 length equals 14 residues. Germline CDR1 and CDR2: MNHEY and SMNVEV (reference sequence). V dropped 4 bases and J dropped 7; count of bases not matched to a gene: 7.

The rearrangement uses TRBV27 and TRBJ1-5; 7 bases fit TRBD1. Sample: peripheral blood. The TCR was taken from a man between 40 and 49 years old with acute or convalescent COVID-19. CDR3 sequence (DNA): TGTGCCAGCAGTTCCCTAGGGGGCGGGCAGCCCCAGCATTTT. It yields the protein CASSSLGGGQPQHF.